Each of the 31 T cell receptor beta chains below was sequenced from the same sample in a study of T-cell memory formation after mild COVID-19 (dated by TCRdb to the early 2020s). Receptors were amplified or captured by 5' RACE. Instrument used: Illumina NovaSeq 6000. TCRdb reanalyzed the raw reads on its own, using fastp at Q25 for trimming and MiXCR for clone calling, and kept in-frame beta chains. When rows share a CDR3 protein, they turn into one entry using the most common DNA and genes. In this sample the table shows around 340,000 distinct CDR3 sequences, less than 20% of which occur a single time. Together, the top ten hold around 22% of the sample. The sample was PBMCs or a T cell subset sorted from them (not recorded which). Receptors were obtained from a man between 18 and 29 years old who had mild COVID-19 (a few samples of this study predate the infection). The sample titles of this study are shuffled in the database, so cell type and time point are left out; the donor was told from shared clones.

The rearrangement links TRBV11-1 to TRBJ2-7; 8 bases match TRBD1. The V gene's germline CDR1 is SGHAT and CDR2 FQDESV (reference sequence). V shed 5 bases, J shed 3 bases, and the junction held 9 bases outside the gene matches. This CDR3 region has 15 residues. CDR3 protein: CASSPDWTGFYEQYF. The CDR3 coding sequence is TGTGCCAGCAGCCCGGATTGGACAGGGTTCTACGAGCAGTACTTC.

This chain links TRBV9 with TRBJ2-1; 7 bases align to TRBD2. V lost 0 bases and J lost 6; bases outside the gene matches: 3. Germline lookup yields CDR1 SGDLS and CDR2 YYNGEE. The CDR3 has 14 amino acids. The CDR3 region has the DNA TGTGCCAGCAGCGTAGAGGGCGGGAGCAATGAGCAGTTCTTC. It encodes CASSVEGGSNEQFF.

The table lists this clonotype with a few counts. The V call is TRBV28, the J call TRBJ1-1; D gene unclear. The CDR3 length is 13 residues. Germline CDR1 and CDR2: MDHEN and SYDVKM. V was shortened by 6 bases and J by 7 bases, with 15 bases between the two germline ends. The CDR3 is CASRFTEGSEAFF. The CDR3 bases are TGTGCCAGCAGATTCACGGAGGGTAGTGAAGCTTTCTTT.

This chain connects TRBV9 to TRBJ1-1; D gene ambiguous. The CDR3 spans 13 residues. Deletions cut 0 bases from V and 3 bases from J, with 6 bases between. Germline values: CDR1 SGDLS, CDR2 YYNGEE. CDR3 region: CASSVAWDTEAFF. In DNA form, the CDR3 reads TGTGCCAGCAGCGTAGCGTGGGACACTGAAGCTTTCTTT.

The chain combines TRBV7-3 with TRBJ2-1; D gene uncertain. The CDR3 spans 13 residues. V was clipped by 5 bases and J by 6 bases, with 11 bases between them. Germline V gene data show CDR1 as SGHTA and CDR2 as FQGTGA. CDR3 in amino acids: CASSAHEGNEQFF. CDR3 DNA: TGTGCCAGCAGCGCCCATGAAGGCAATGAGCAGTTCTTC.

This clonotype was seen more than once but under ten times. V is TRBV5-1 and J is TRBJ2-7; TRBD1 might be the D (5 bases). CDR1 and CDR2 (germline): SGHRS, YFSETQ. The V gene lost 1 base and the J gene lost 7 bases, with 9 bases spanning the gap. This CDR3 region has 12 residues. The CDR3 coding sequence is TGCGCCAGCAGCTTGTTGGGGCGGGAGCAGTACTTC. Its translation: CASSLLGREQYF.

This clonotype occurred a few times. The chain is built from TRBV12-3 or TRBV12-4 and TRBJ1-5; the match to TRBD1 covers 7 bases. CDR3 size: 13 residues. J lost 4 bases, V lost 5 bases, and 2 bases had no gene match. CDR3 nucleotide sequence: TGTGCCAGCAGTCCGACAGGGAATCAGCCCCAGCATTTT. It codes for CASSPTGNQPQHF.

The chain is built from TRBV5-1 and TRBJ2-5; 11 bases agree with TRBD2. There are 16 residues in the CDR3. Germline V gives CDR1 SGHRS, CDR2 YFSETQ. V gave up 6 bases and J gave up 2 bases; unmatched junction bases: 9. The CDR3 loop is CASKTSGTYLQETQYF. For the CDR3, the DNA is TGCGCCAGCAAGACTAGCGGGACTTATTTACAAGAGACCCAGTACTTC.

This clonotype was detected only once. The chain joins TRBV7-9 to TRBJ2-6, with a weak D call TRBD1 (6 bases). Per germline, CDR1 SEHNR and CDR2 FQNEAQ (reference sequence). V was cut by 5 bases and J by 0 bases, with 20 bases left in between. The CDR3 consists of 19 residues. This CDR3 reads CASSPFGQTTPSGANVLTF. The CDR3 coding sequence is TGTGCCAGCAGCCCCTTTGGACAGACTACACCCTCTGGGGCCAACGTCCTGACTTTC. The variable domain in full, with the rest retrieved from reference TRBV7-9 and TRBJ2-6, is DTGVSQNPRHKITKRGQNVTFRCDPISEHNRLYWYRQTLGQGPEFLTYFQNEAQLEKSRLLSDRFSAERPKGSFSTLEIQRTEQGDSAMYLCASSPFGQTTPSGANVLTFGAGSRLTVL.

The J gene is TRBJ2-3, the V gene TRBV12-3 or TRBV12-4; D is perhaps TRBD1 (6 bases). This CDR3 comprises 18 residues. V lost 3 bases to trimming and J lost 1 base, with 20 bases between them. The chain's CDR3 is CASSLFLGARIGTDTQYF. CDR3 DNA: TGTGCCAGCAGTTTGTTCCTGGGGGCGCGAATAGGCACAGATACGCAGTATTTT.

This chain links TRBV5-1 with TRBJ2-7, with unresolved D. Deletions cut 0 bases from V and 6 bases from J, with 7 bases between. Per the germline V gene, CDR1 is SGHRS and CDR2 is YFSETQ. The CDR3 extends over 12 amino acids. The CDR3 DNA is TGCGCCAGCAGCTTGGGGCCAGCCGAGCAGTACTTC. It specifies CASSLGPAEQYF.

This clonotype has only a few counts. The chain combines TRBV7-2 with TRBJ2-5; 8 bases agree with TRBD2. CDR3 size: 16 residues. J gave up 5 bases and V 4 bases, and 12 bases lay outside the gene matches. Per the germline V gene, CDR1 is SGHTA and CDR2 is FQGNSA. The CDR3 DNA follows: TGTGCCAGCAGCTGGATGCCGGGACTAGGGGGGGAGACCCAGTACTTC. Residues: CASSWMPGLGGETQYF.

This CDR3 is CASSLTGGVNSPLHF. DNA of the CDR3: TGTGCCAGCAGCTTAACTGGTGGGGTAAATTCACCCCTCCACTTT. The gene calls are TRBV7-3 and TRBJ1-6; D gene ambiguous. In germline, CDR1 is SGHTA, CDR2 FQGTGA. This CDR3 spans 15 amino acids. The V end was cut by 0 bases, the J end by 7 bases, with 10 bases between.

The V and J genes are TRBV12-3 or TRBV12-4 and TRBJ1-1, with unresolved D. The CDR3 covers 14 residues. Between the trimmed V and J ends, which lost 6 bases and 1 base, there was a span of 12 bases. The CDR3 DNA reads as TGTGCCAGCAGACTTAAGGACGGGAACACTGAAGCTTTCTTT. It specifies CASRLKDGNTEAFF.

This clonotype occurred a few times. The gene calls are TRBV28 and TRBJ2-1; 7 positions agree with TRBD2. Germline lookup yields CDR1 MDHEN and CDR2 SYDVKM. The CDR3 length is 14 residues. Trimming at V came to 5 bases and at J to 5 bases, leaving 6 bases not matched to a gene. As DNA, the CDR3 is TGTGCCAGCAGTCCAGCGGGGTCGGACAATGAGCAGTTCTTC. Translated, it gives CASSPAGSDNEQFF. The full variable domain, in which reference TRBV28 and TRBJ2-1 provide the parts outside the CDR3, is DVKVTQSSRYLVKRTGEKVFLECVQDMDHENMFWYRQDPGLGLRLIYFSYDVKMKEKGDIPEGYSVSREKKERFSLILESASTNQTSMYLCASSPAGSDNEQFFGPGTRLTVL.

The sample holds a few counts of this clonotype. CDR3 sequence (DNA): TGTGCCAGCAGTGACGGTCAGGGGGCCGCAGATACGCAGTATTTT. It yields the protein CASSDGQGAADTQYF. This sequence joins TRBV6-4 and TRBJ2-3; 8 nucleotides align to TRBD1. J lost 4 bases, V lost 2 bases, and 5 bases had no gene match. The CDR3 contains 15 residues. The germline V gene has CDR1 MRHNA and CDR2 SNTAGT.

In the case of this clonotype: The junction does not match germline at one end; this may be a read error. The rearrangement links TRBV5-1 to TRBJ1-4, with 7 positions matching TRBD1. CDR1 and CDR2 from the germline V gene are SGHRS and YFSETQ. CDR3 length: 14 amino acids. The DNA of the CDR3 is TGTGCCAGCAGCTTGGGCCAGGGGGGTGAAAAACTGTTTTTT. Translating it yields CASSLGQGGEKLFF. Full variable domain (remainder filled in from reference TRBV5-1 and TRBJ1-4): KAGVTQTPRYLIKTRGQQVTLSCSPISGHRSVSWYQQTPGQGLQFLFEYFSETQRNKGNFPGRFSGRQFSNSRSEMNVSTLELGDSALYLCASSLGQGGEKLFFGSGTQLSVL.

The rearrangement joins TRBV10-2 to TRBJ2-3; D remains ambiguous. Trimming took off 7 bases at V and 0 bases at J, with 5 bases between the two ends. Germline loops: CDR1 WSHSY, CDR2 SAAADI. The CDR3 has 12 residues. CDR3 residues: CASNPSTDTQYF. As DNA, the CDR3 is TGCGCCAGCAACCCTAGCACAGATACGCAGTATTTT.

This clonotype was detected a few times. The chain recombines TRBV30 with TRBJ2-5, with TRBD1 matching over 9 bases. With V trimmed by 2 bases and J by 2 bases, 3 bases remained unmatched. This CDR3 is 14 amino acids long. Per germline, CDR1 GTSNPN and CDR2 SVGIG (reference sequence). CDR3 in amino acids: CAWSKGQGQETQYF. The CDR3 region has the DNA TGTGCCTGGAGTAAAGGACAGGGGCAAGAGACCCAGTACTTC.

There are a few counts of this clonotype. The V gene is TRBV2, the J gene TRBJ1-5; TRBD1 agrees at 8 bases. Trimming took 10 bases from V and 3 from J; bases not matched to a gene: 5. Germline CDR1 and CDR2: SNHLY and FYNNEI. The CDR3 sequence is 13 residues long. DNA of the CDR3: TGTGCCACCCAGACAGGGGACAATCAGCCCCAGCATTTT. Translated: CATQTGDNQPQHF.

This chain uses TRBV15 with TRBJ1-3, with D uncertain. The CDR3 runs to 13 residues. V was cut by 0 bases and J by 4 bases, with 4 bases left in between. Germline V gene sequence: CDR1 LNHNV, CDR2 YYDKDF (reference sequence). The chain's CDR3 is CATSRDPGNTIYF. The CDR3 DNA is TGTGCCACCAGCAGAGATCCCGGAAACACCATATATTTT.

A few counts support this clonotype. The chain has TRBV15 and TRBJ1-2; 8 positions agree with TRBD1. After removal of 5 bases from V and 6 bases from J, the junction contained 8 bases not matched to a gene. Germline V lookup: CDR1 LNHNV, CDR2 YYDKDF (reference sequence). This CDR3 spans 14 amino acids. The CDR3 region is CATSRTGSIDGYTF. CDR3 DNA: TGTGCCACCAGCCGGACAGGGTCCATAGATGGCTACACCTTC.

This clonotype was observed a few times. The rearrangement uses TRBV5-6 and TRBJ1-2; D is unclear. Germline V gene data show CDR1 as SGHDT and CDR2 as YYEEEE. V dropped 0 bases and J dropped 2 bases, with 5 bases sitting between them. This CDR3 is built from 13 residues. The CDR3 region is CASSLGKNYGYTF. The DNA for the CDR3 is TGTGCCAGCAGCTTGGGGAAAAACTATGGCTACACCTTC.

This clonotype has only a few counts. The V gene is TRBV7-9, the J gene TRBJ1-2; no reliable D call. The germline V and J ends were trimmed by 4 bases and 5 bases, with 17 bases remaining between them. The CDR3 runs to 15 residues. CDR1 is SEHNR and CDR2 is FQNEAQ in the germline V gene (reference sequence). CDR3 bases: TGTGCCAGCAGCTCCAACGTAAAGTCGAATTATGGCTACACCTTC. Its protein is CASSSNVKSNYGYTF.

This chain uses TRBV4-3 with TRBJ2-3; tentative D call: TRBD2 (6 bases). The CDR3 runs to 16 residues. Germline V gives CDR1 LGHNA, CDR2 YSLEER. V gave up 0 bases and J gave up 2 bases, with 12 bases separating them. CDR3: CASSQEVGGNTDTQYF. The DNA of the CDR3 is TGCGCCAGCAGCCAAGAAGTGGGGGGAAACACAGATACGCAGTATTTT.

The chain carries TRBV7-9 and TRBJ1-4, with 8 positions matching TRBD1. The CDR3 totals 17 residues. V trimming: 5 bases; J trimming: 2 bases; junction bases outside the gene matches: 10. The germline V gene has CDR1 SEHNR and CDR2 FQNEAQ (reference sequence). CDR3 sequence: CASSPVLTGGTNEKLFF. Written as DNA, the CDR3 is TGTGCCAGCAGCCCCGTTCTTACAGGGGGTACTAATGAAAAACTGTTTTTT.

This clonotype has only a few counts. V and J are TRBV29-1 and TRBJ2-5; TRBD1 might be the D (5 bases). CDR3 length equals 13 residues. Trimming removed 2 bases at V and 6 bases at J, with 13 bases between. Germline assignment: CDR1 SQVTM and CDR2 ANQGSEA. The CDR3 bases are TGCAGCGTTGAACTTACGACAGTTAAGACCCAGTACTTC. Protein product: CSVELTTVKTQYF. The entire variable domain, with the rest obtained from reference TRBV29-1 and TRBJ2-5, is as follows: SAVISQKPSRDICQRGTSLTIQCQVDSQVTMMFWYRQQPGQSLTLIATANQGSEATYESGFVIDKFPISRPNLTFSTLTVSNMSPEDSSIYLCSVELTTVKTQYFGPGTRLLVL.

This clonotype was counted a few times. The chain is built from TRBV5-6 and TRBJ2-4, with 7 bases aligning to TRBD2. The J segment lost 6 bases and the V segment lost 2 bases, leaving 5 bases of the junction unmatched. The germline CDR1 and CDR2 sequences are SGHDT and YYEEEE. The CDR3 has 14 amino acids. The CDR3 nucleotides are TGTGCCAGCAGCTTAGCACTAGCGTTAAACATTCAGTACTTC. This encodes CASSLALALNIQYF.

The sample holds a few counts of this clonotype. The rearrangement joins TRBV10-2 to TRBJ1-3; possible D gene TRBD1, 5 bases. The V end lost 7 bases, the J end lost 5 bases, and 9 bases lay between the germline ends. The germline CDR1 and CDR2 sequences are WSHSY and SAAADI. This CDR3 spans 12 amino acids. The CDR3 nucleotides are TGCGCCAGCACGGGGGTTAGAAACACCATATATTTT. It specifies CASTGVRNTIYF.

The table lists this clonotype with a few counts. The J gene is TRBJ2-2, the V gene TRBV3-1; D not resolved. The V end lost 3 bases, the J end lost 8 bases, and 7 bases lay between the germline ends. Germline CDR1 and CDR2: LGHDT and YNNKEL (reference sequence). CDR3 length: 12 residues. The CDR3 here is CASSHSVGELFF. The CDR3 DNA reads as TGTGCCAGCAGCCATTCCGTGGGGGAGCTGTTTTTT.

The table lists this clonotype with a few counts. The V call is TRBV12-3 or TRBV12-4, the J call TRBJ1-5; D gene uncertain. This CDR3 is built from 13 residues. V lost 10 bases and J 2 bases, leaving 12 bases between the germline ends. The CDR3 DNA reads as TGTGCCATCCCGCGCAAGGGCAATCAGCCCCAGCATTTT. Its translation is CAIPRKGNQPQHF.